The following is a T cell receptor (beta chain) sequence with its context. Its antigen is undetermined. This could be a read error, since a much larger clone is one nucleotide away. These data are taken from a study of post-analysis software for immune sequencing data. Study context: The disease courses covered relapsing-remitting, secondary progressive and progressive-relapsing multiple sclerosis. Notes on the study in general: Pronounced co-clustering by F measure was evident among identically batched samples. Diversity measured as normalized Chao1 was significantly lower in multiple sclerosis patients than in controls. Four or five TRBV segments were significantly more frequent in patients than in controls. TRBV5-6, TRBV5-1 and TRBV20-1 were among these segments.

Incorporated into the TCR beta cDNA libraries were unique molecular identifiers, which served to reduce PCR and sequencing biases. TCRdb passed the PCR reads through MiXCR, listing each CDR3 protein once. Of 380,000 or so distinct CDR3 sequences in the sample, around 37% were seen once. Germline CDR1 and CDR2: LNHNV and YYDKDF (reference sequence). This CDR3 has 13 amino acids. Sequences were obtained from blood. This TCR derives from a girl between 10 and 17 years old with multiple sclerosis. The chain uses TRBV15 and TRBJ1-1; the D is unclear. The CDR3 sequence is CATTLLGNTEACF. In DNA form, the CDR3 reads TGTGCCACCACCCTTCTAGGTAACACTGAAGCTTGCTTT.